This note documents a single T cell receptor beta chain sequence. Its antigen is undetermined. TCRdb re-analysed the 5' RACE reads in MiXCR, keeping a single row per CDR3 protein. This table holds 30,000 to 40,000 distinct CDR3 sequences, approximately 24% found once. Overall study findings and caveats: Tumor Treg TCRs overlapped most with tumor naive CD4+ cells.

This CDR3 comprises 17 residues. The J segment lost 1 base and the V segment lost 5 bases, leaving 10 bases of the junction unmatched. Looked up from germline, CDR1 is SGHTA and CDR2 is FQGTGA. The sequencing sample was made of naive CD4+ T cells sorted from a lymph node. The sample's subset: naive CD4+ T cells, CD4+CD45RA+CD25-. The sequence came from a female donor with breast cancer. The chain couples TRBV7-3 to TRBJ2-2; TRBD2 matches at 7 bases. This chain's CDR3 is CASSLGPGGGNTGELFF. The CDR3 region has the DNA TGTGCCAGCAGCCTGGGCCCGGGAGGAGGGAACACCGGGGAGCTGTTTTTT.